Listed below are T cell receptor beta chains from one sample, sequenced in a study of human versus mouse CDR3 diversity and MHC coevolution. Profiling relied on immunoSEQ multiplex PCR, and the TCRdb table lists in-frame clones only, not all of them. The sample records around 77,000 clones, under 95% being singletons. The sample was naive CD4+ T cells from blood. Source of these receptors: a person aged 25 to 75 in good health. CDR3s include the opening cysteine and the closing phenylalanine or tryptophan. A D gene is named only where the DNA matches it firmly. For some rows the clone size is stated as once, few or many, or as a class when expanded; others skip it.

d_call | j_call | v_call | clone_size | cdr3_aa | cdr3_nt
. | TRBJ1-3 | TRBV18 | few | CASSPPGGGEGNTIYF | TGTGCCAGCTCACCACCAGGAGGCGGTGAAGGAAACACCATATATTTT
TRBD2 | TRBJ2-3 | TRBV5-1 | . | CASSPSGGFTDTQYF | TGCGCCAGCAGCCCTAGCGGGGGGTTTACAGATACGCAGTATTTT
. | TRBJ1-4 | TRBV19 | few | CASSTIDRPASEKLFF | TGTGCCAGTAGTACCATCGACAGACCGGCGAGTGAAAAACTGTTTTTT
. | TRBJ2-5 | TRBV5-6 | . | CASSLGPTGETQYF | TGTGCCAGCAGCTTGGGACCGACTGGGGAGACCCAGTACTTC
. | TRBJ2-5 | TRBV15 | . | CATSRGGTLETQYF | TGTGCCACCAGCAGAGGAGGTACGCTAGAGACCCAGTACTTC
TRBD1 | TRBJ1-1 | TRBV19 | . | CASSPDRENTEAFF | TGTGCCAGTAGTCCGGACAGGGAGAACACTGAAGCTTTCTTT
. | TRBJ2-7 | TRBV28 | . | CASSLLTYRSSYEQYF | TGTGCCAGCAGTTTATTAACCTACAGAAGCTCCTACGAGCAGTACTTC
TRBD1 | TRBJ2-7 | TRBV7-2 | . | CASSLTTGASFYEQYF | TGTGCCAGCAGCTTGACCACAGGGGCCTCATTCTACGAGCAGTACTTC
. | TRBJ1-6 | TRBV4-1 | . | CASSPQTGSTSPLHF | TGCGCCAGCAGCCCTCAAACAGGGTCGACGTCACCCCTCCACTTT
. | TRBJ2-1 | TRBV11-3 | . | CASSLTMGGGYNEQFF | TGTGCCAGCAGCTTAACGATGGGTGGGGGGTACAATGAGCAGTTCTTC
. | TRBJ1-3 | TRBV12-5 | . | CASGLAGSGNTIYF | TGTGCTAGTGGTTTGGCCGGGTCTGGAAACACCATATATTTT
. | TRBJ2-7 | TRBV18 | . | CASSSDSSTYEQYF | TGTGCCAGCTCCTCGGACAGTTCCACCTACGAGCAGTACTTC
. | TRBJ2-5 | TRBV29-1 | . | CSVYPNPRGQETQYF | TGCAGCGTTTATCCTAACCCGAGAGGGCAAGAGACCCAGTACTTC
TRBD2 | TRBJ2-1 | TRBV4-1 | . | CASSQDRWGGAFF | TGCGCCAGCAGCCAAGATCGCTGGGGAGGGGCGTTCTTC
TRBD2 | TRBJ2-5 | TRBV6-6 | . | CASRDRGGDQETQYF | TGTGCCAGCCGGGACCGCGGGGGGGACCAAGAGACCCAGTACTTC
TRBD1 | TRBJ2-7 | TRBV18 | . | CASSPSTKTGGFSYEQYF | TGTGCCAGCTCACCCTCGACCAAAACAGGGGGCTTTTCGTACGAGCAGTACTTC
TRBD1 | TRBJ1-1 | TRBV2 | . | CASSQGAGNTEAFF | TGTGCCAGCAGCCAGGGGGCTGGAAACACTGAAGCTTTCTTT
. | TRBJ1-1 | TRBV28 | few | CASSGQQYWAEAFF | TGTGCCAGCAGTGGTCAACAGTATTGGGCTGAAGCTTTCTTT
. | TRBJ1-1 | TRBV27 | . | CASSVREATEAFF | TGTGCCAGCAGTGTGAGGGAGGCCACTGAAGCTTTCTTT
TRBD1 | TRBJ2-7 | TRBV27 | . | CASSRYRQGATYEQYF | TGTGCCAGCAGCCGCTATCGACAGGGGGCGACCTACGAGCAGTACTTC
TRBD2 | TRBJ2-7 | TRBV2 | . | CASRVPWEGLSYEQYF | TGTGCCAGCAGGGTCCCCTGGGAGGGCCTCTCCTACGAGCAGTACTTC
TRBD1 | TRBJ1-2 | TRBV18 | once | CASSRGILNFHRGGVAF | TGTGCCAGCTCGCGCGGAATCCTGAATTTTCACAGGGGTGGTGTGGCCTTC
. | TRBJ2-7 | TRBV7-9 | . | CASSLGSGNSYEQYF | TGTGCCAGCAGCTTAGGTTCAGGGAATTCCTACGAGCAGTACTTC
TRBD2 | TRBJ2-7 | TRBV6-5 | . | CASSVGGDLIEQYF | TGTGCCAGCAGTGTGGGGGGGGACCTTATCGAGCAGTACTTC
TRBD2 | TRBJ2-3 | TRBV18 | . | CASSPRPGLAGASDTQYF | TGTGCCAGCTCACCGCGCCCGGGACTAGCGGGAGCATCAGATACGCAGTATTTT